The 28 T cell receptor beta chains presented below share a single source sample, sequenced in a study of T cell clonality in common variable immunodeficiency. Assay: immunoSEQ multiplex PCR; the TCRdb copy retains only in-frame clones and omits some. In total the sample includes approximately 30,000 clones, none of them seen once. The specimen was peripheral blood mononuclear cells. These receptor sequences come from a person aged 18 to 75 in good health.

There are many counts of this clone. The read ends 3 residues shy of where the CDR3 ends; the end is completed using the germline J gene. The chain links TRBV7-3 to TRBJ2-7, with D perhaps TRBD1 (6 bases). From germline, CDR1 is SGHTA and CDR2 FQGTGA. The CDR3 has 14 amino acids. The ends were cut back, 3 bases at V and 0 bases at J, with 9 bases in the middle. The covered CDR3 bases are TGTGCCAGCAGCTTGACGGACAGCTCCTACGAG. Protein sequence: CASSLTDSSYE. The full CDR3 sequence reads CASSLTDSSYEQYF. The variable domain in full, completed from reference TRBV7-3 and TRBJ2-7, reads GAGVSQTPSNKVTEKGKYVELRCDPISGHTALYWYRQSLGQGPEFLIYFQGTGAADDSGLPNDRFFAVRPEGSVSTLKIQRTERGDSAVYLCASSLTDSSYEQYFGPGTRLTVT.

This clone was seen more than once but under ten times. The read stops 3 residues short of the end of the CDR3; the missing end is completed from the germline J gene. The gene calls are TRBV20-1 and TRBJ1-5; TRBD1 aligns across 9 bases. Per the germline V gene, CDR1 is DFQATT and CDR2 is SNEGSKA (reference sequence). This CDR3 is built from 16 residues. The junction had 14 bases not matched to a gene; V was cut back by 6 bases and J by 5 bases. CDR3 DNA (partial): TGCAGTGCCGCCTGGACCGACAGGGGGGTTTATCAGCCC. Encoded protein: CSAAWTDRGVYQP. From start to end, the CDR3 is CSAAWTDRGVYQPQHF.

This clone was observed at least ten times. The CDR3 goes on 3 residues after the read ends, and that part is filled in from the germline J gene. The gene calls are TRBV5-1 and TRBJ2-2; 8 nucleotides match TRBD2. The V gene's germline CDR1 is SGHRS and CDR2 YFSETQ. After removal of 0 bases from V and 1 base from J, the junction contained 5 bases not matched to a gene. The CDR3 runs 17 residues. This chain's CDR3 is CASSLGMSGRNTGELFF. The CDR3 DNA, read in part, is TGCGCCAGCAGCTTGGGGATGAGCGGGAGGAACACCGGGGAG.

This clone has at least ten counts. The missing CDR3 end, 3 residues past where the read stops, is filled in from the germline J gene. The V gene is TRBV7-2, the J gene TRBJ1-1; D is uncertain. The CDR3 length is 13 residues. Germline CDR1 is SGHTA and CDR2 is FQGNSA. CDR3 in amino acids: CASSPNGRREAFF. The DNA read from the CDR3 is TGTGCCAGCAGCCCAAATGGCCGAAGGGAA.

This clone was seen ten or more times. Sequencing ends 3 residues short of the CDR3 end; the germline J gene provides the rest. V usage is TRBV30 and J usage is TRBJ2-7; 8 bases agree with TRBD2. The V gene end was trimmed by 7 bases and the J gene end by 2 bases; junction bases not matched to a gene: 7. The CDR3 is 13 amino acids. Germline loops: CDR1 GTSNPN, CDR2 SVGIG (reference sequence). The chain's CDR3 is CAFQREPPYEQYF. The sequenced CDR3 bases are TGTGCCTTTCAGCGGGAGCCCCCCTACGAG.

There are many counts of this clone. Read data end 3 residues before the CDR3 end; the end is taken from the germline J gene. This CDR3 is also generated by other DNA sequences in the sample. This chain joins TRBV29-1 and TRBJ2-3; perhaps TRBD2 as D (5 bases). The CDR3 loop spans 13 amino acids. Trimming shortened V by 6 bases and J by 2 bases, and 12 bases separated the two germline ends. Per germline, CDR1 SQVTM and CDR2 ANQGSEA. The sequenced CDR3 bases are TGCAGCGTCGAAACCGACTACACAGATACG. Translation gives CSVETDYTDT. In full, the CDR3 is CSVETDYTDTQYF.

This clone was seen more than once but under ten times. Partial CDR3 DNA: TGTGCCAGTAGCACTAGACCCGAAGGCGGC. Translating gives CASSTRPEGG. The full CDR3 reads CASSTRPEGGYTF. This chain joins TRBV19 and TRBJ1-2, with unresolved D. The read finishes 3 residues shy of the CDR3 end, and the germline J gene is used to complete it. Germline V lookup: CDR1 LNHDA, CDR2 SQIVND (reference sequence). CDR3 size: 13 residues.

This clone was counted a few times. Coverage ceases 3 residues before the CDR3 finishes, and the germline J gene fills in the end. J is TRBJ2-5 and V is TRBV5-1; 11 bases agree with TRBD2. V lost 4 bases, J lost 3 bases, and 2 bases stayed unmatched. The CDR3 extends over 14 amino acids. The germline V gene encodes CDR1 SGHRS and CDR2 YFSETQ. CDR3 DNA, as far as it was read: TGCGCCAGCAGCACGGGACTAGCGGAAGAGACC. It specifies CASSTGLAEET. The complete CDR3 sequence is CASSTGLAEETQYF.

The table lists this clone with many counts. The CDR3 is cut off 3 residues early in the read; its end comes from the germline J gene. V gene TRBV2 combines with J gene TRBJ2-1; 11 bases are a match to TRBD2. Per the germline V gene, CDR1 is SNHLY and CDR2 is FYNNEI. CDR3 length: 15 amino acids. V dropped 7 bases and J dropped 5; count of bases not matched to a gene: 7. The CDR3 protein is CASTLGLAVNNEQFF. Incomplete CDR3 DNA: TGTGCCAGCACCCTGGGACTAGCGGTGAACAATGAG.

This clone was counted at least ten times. CDR3 amino acids: CASLRQVEIYGYTF. The DNA read from the CDR3 is TGTGCCAGCTTGCGACAGGTAGAGATCTATGGC. This chain connects TRBV30 to TRBJ1-2; D perhaps matches TRBD1 (6 bases). The read ends 3 residues early relative to the CDR3; the germline J gene fills the gap. Looked up from germline, CDR1 is GTSNPN and CDR2 is SVGIG (reference sequence). The CDR3 length is 14 residues. V dropped 8 bases and J dropped 4 bases, with 20 bases sitting between them.

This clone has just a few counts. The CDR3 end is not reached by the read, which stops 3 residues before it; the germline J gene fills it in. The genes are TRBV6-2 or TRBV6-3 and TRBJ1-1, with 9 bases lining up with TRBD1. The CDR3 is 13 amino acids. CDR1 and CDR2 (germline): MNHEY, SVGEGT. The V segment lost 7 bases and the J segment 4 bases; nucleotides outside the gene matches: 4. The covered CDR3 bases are TGTGCCAGCAAGGGACAGGGCCCCACTGAA. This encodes CASKGQGPTE. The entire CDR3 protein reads CASKGQGPTEAFF.

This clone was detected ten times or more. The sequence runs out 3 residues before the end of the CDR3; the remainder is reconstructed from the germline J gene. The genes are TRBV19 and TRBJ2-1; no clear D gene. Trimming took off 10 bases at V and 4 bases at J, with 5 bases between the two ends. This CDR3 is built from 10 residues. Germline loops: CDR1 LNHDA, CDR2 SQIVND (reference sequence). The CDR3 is CATRYNEQFF. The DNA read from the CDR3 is TGTGCCACCCGGTACAATGAG.

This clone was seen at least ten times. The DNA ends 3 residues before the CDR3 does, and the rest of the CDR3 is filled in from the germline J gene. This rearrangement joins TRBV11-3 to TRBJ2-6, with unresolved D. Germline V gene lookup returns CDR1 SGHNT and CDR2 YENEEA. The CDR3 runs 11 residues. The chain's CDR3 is CASSSFYVLTF. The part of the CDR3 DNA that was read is TGTGCCAGCAGCTCTTTTTATGTC.

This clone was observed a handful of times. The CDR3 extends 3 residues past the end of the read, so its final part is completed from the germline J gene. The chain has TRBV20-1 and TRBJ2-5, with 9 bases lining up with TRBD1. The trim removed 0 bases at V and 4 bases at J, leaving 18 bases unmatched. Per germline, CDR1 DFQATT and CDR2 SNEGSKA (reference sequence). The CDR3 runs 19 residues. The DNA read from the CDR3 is TGCAGTGCTAGAGATTATCAGGGCTCCCGCGGACAGGGGCTAGAGACC. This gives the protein CSARDYQGSRGQGLET. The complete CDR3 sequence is CSARDYQGSRGQGLETQYF.

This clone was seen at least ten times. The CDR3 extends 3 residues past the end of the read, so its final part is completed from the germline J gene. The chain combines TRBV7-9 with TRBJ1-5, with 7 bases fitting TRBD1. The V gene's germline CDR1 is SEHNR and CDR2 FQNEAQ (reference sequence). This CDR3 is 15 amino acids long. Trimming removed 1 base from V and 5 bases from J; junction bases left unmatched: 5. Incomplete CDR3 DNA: TGTGCCAGCAGCTTAGTAGGGGGACAGTATCAGCCC. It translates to CASSLVGGQYQP. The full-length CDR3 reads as CASSLVGGQYQPQHF.

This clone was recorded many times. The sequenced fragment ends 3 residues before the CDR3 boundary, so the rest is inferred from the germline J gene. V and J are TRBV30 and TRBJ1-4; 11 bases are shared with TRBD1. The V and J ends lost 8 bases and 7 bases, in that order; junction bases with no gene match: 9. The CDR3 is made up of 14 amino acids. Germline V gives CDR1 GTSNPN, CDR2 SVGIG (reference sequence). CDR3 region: CAAGIGTGGEKLFF. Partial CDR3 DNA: TGTGCCGCGGGGATAGGGACAGGGGGTGAAAAA.

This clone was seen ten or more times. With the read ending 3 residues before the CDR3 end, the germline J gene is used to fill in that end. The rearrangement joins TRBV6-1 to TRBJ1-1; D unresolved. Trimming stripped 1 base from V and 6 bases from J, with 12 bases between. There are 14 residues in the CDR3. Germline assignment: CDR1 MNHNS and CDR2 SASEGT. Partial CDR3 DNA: TGTGCCAGCAGTGAAGATGGCAGGCTTTCTGAA. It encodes CASSEDGRLSE. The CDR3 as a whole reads CASSEDGRLSEAFF.

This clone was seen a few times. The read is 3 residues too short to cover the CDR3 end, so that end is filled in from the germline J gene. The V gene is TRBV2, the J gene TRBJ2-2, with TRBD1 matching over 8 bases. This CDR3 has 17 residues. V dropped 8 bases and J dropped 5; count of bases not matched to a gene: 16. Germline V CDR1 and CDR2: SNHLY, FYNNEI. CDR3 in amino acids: CASSAGAGGFGTGELFF. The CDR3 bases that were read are TGTGCCAGCTCTGCTGGGGCAGGGGGCTTTGGAACCGGGGAG.

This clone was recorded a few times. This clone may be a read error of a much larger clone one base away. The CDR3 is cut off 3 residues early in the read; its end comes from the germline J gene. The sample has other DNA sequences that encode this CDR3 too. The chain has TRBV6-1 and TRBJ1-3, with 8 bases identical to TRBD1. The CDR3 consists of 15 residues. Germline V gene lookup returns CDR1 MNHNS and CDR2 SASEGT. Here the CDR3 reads CASSEAGDRLNTIYF. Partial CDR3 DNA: TGTGCCAGCAGTGAAGCTGGGGACAGGTTAAACACA.

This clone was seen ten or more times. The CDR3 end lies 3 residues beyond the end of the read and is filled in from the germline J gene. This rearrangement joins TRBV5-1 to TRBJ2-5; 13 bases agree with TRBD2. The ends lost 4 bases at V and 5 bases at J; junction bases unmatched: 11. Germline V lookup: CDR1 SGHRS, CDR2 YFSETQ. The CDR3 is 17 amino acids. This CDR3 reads CASSPNGLAGVRETQYF. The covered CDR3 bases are TGCGCCAGCAGCCCTAATGGACTAGCGGGAGTTAGGGAGACC.

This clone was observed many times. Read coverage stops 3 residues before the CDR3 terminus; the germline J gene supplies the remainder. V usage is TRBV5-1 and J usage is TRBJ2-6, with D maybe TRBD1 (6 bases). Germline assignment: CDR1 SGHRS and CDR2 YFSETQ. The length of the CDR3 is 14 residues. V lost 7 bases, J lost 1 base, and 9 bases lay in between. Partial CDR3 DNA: TGCGCCAGCTCTACAGGGTCTGGGGCCAACGTC. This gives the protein CASSTGSGANV. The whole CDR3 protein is CASSTGSGANVLTF.

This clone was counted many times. The CDR3 sequence is CASSPTTLLAGADTQYF. The covered CDR3 bases are TGTGCCAGCAGCCCAACCACCTTACTAGCGGGCGCAGATACG. The chain carries TRBV7-3 and TRBJ2-3, with 9 positions matching TRBD2. The read stops 3 residues short of the end of the CDR3; the missing end is completed from the germline J gene. The CDR3 contains 17 residues. V dropped 5 bases and J dropped 4; count of bases not matched to a gene: 13. CDR1 and CDR2 (germline): SGHTA, FQGTGA.

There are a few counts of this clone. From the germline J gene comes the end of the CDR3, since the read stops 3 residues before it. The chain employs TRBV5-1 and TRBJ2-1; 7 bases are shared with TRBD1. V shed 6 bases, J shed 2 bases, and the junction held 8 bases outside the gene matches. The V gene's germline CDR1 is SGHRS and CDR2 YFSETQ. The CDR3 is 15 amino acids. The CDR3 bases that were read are TGCGCCAGCACAGACAGGGACAGACCCTACAATGAG. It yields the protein CASTDRDRPYNE. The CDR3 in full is CASTDRDRPYNEQFF.

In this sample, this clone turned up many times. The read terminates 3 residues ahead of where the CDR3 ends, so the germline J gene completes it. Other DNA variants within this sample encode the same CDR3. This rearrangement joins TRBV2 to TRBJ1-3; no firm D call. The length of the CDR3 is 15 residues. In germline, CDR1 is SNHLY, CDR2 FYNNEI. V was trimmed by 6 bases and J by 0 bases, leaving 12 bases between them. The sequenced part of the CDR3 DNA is TGTGCCAGCAGCGCTACAGCTACCTCTGGAAACACC. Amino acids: CASSATATSGNT. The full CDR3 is CASSATATSGNTIYF.

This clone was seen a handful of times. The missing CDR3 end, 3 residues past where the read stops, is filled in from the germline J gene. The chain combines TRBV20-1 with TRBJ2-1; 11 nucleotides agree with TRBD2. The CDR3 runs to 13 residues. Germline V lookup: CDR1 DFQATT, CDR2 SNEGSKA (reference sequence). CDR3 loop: CSVLAGGYNEQFF. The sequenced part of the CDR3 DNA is TGCTCCGTTCTAGCGGGGGGATACAATGAG.

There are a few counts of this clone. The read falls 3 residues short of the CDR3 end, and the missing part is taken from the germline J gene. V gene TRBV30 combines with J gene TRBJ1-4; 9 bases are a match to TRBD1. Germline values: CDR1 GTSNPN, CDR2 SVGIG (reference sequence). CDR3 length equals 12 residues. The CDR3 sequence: CAWSPDRGPLFF. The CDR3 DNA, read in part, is TGTGCCTGGAGTCCGGACAGGGGCCCA.

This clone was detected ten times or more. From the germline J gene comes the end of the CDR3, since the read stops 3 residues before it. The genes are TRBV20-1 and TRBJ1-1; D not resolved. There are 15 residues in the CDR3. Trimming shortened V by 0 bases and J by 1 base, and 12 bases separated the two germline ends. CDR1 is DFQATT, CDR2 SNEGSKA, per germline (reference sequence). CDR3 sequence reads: CSARDERGSNTEAFF. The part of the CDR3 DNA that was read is TGCAGTGCTAGAGATGAGCGGGGATCGAACACTGAA.

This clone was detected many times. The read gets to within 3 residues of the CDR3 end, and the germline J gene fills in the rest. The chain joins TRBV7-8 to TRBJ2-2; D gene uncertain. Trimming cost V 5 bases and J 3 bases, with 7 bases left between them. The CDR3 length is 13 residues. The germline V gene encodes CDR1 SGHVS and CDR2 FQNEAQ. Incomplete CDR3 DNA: TGTGCCAGCAGCACCGGGTACACCGGGGAG. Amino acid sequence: CASSTGYTGE. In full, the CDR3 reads CASSTGYTGELFF.